This T cell receptor (beta chain) was documented in a study of response to subunit inactivated influenza vaccine. Study-wide results and caveats: With each seasonal influenza vaccination, the authors suggested, few new T cells are recruited.

TCRdb reprocessed the RT-PCR reads via MiXCR and lists one record per CDR3 protein. The sample shows a few hundred thousand distinct CDR3 sequences, approximately 10% of them seen only once. V was cut by 0 bases and J by 2 bases, with 10 bases left in between. Per germline, CDR1 MNHEY and CDR2 SVGAGI. The CDR3 has 15 amino acids. There are a few counts of this clonotype. Its antigen is currently unknown. The source was PBMCs from blood, collected around seven weeks after vaccination. This receptor was taken from a man aged 45-65 years who received an inactivated influenza vaccine. The J gene is TRBJ1-2, the V gene TRBV6-5; D gene unclear. CDR3 region: CASSYSREANYGYTF. CDR3 DNA: TGTGCCAGCAGTTACTCGCGGGAGGCGAACTATGGCTACACCTTC.